The 17 T cell receptor beta chains in this list originate from one sample, sequenced in a study of technical replicates of blood from a handful of donors. TCRdb keeps only in-frame clones here, not all; method: immunoSEQ multiplex PCR. The top ten hold less than 0.3% of the sample, which has tens of thousands of clones, approximately 94% seen once. What was sequenced was T cells isolated from PBMCs. The receptor set was obtained from a human donor in good health.

The chain links TRBV5-1 to TRBJ2-7, with 10 bases lining up with TRBD2. This CDR3 comprises 17 residues. The germline V gene has CDR1 SGHRS and CDR2 YFSETQ. V lost 0 bases and J lost 2; bases outside the gene matches: 8. Written as DNA, the CDR3 is TGCGCCAGCAGCTTGGGAAGGAGCGGGGGGGTCGCCTACGAGCAGTACTTC. Translated: CASSLGRSGGVAYEQYF.

The chain uses TRBV4-1 and TRBJ2-7, with 15 bases fitting TRBD2. The ends lost 5 bases at V and 5 bases at J; junction bases unmatched: 7. Germline CDR1 is MGHRA and CDR2 is YSYEKL. This CDR3 is 16 amino acids long. For the CDR3, the DNA is TGCGCCAGCAGCGTGGGACTAGCGGGAGGTATCCACGAGCAGTACTTC. As protein: CASSVGLAGGIHEQYF.

The DNA for the CDR3 is TGTGCCAGCAGCTTAGTAGCGGGATTCCGCGAGCAGTACTTC. It yields the protein CASSLVAGFREQYF. The chain couples TRBV7-9 to TRBJ2-7; 8 positions match TRBD2. The CDR3 totals 14 residues. Germline V gene data show CDR1 as SEHNR and CDR2 as FQNEAQ (reference sequence). With V trimmed by 1 base and J by 6 bases, 5 bases remained unmatched.

This chain links TRBV28 with TRBJ2-1, with D possibly TRBD2 on 5 matching bases. V was pared by 3 bases and J by 10 bases, with 13 bases between. Germline CDR1 reads MDHEN; CDR2 reads SYDVKM. The CDR3 is 13 residues long. The CDR3, as DNA: TGTGCCAGCAGTTTTGGGGAGAATTACGAGCAGTTCTTC. Residues: CASSFGENYEQFF.

This clone was seen just once. V gene TRBV19 combines with J gene TRBJ2-3; D possibly corresponds to TRBD2 (6 bases). Germline CDR1 is LNHDA and CDR2 is SQIVND (reference sequence). Trimming removed 7 bases at V and 3 bases at J, with 14 bases between. The CDR3 is 14 residues long. For the CDR3, the DNA is TGTGCCAGTACCGACTGGCGGGGAACAGATACGCAGTATTTT. It codes for CASTDWRGTDTQYF. Supplemented by reference TRBV19 and TRBJ2-3, the full variable domain reads DGGITQSPKYLFRKEGQNVTLSCEQNLNHDAMYWYRQDPGQGLRLIYYSQIVNDFQKGDIAEGYSVSREKKESFPLTVTSAQKNPTAFYLCASTDWRGTDTQYFGPGTRLTVL.

V is TRBV4-2 and J is TRBJ1-6; D call uncertain. V lost 0 bases and J 3 bases, leaving 9 bases between the germline ends. CDR3 length equals 16 residues. CDR1 and CDR2 from the germline V gene are LGHNA and YNFKEQ. CDR3 loop: CASSQDRQDYNSPLHF. CDR3 DNA sequence: TGTGCCAGCAGCCAAGATAGGCAGGACTATAATTCACCCCTCCACTTT.

V usage is TRBV5-1 and J usage is TRBJ2-2; TRBD2 matches 10 bases. Unmatched junction bases numbered 7, after V lost 4 bases and J lost 4 bases. There are 16 residues in the CDR3. Per germline, CDR1 SGHRS and CDR2 YFSETQ. In DNA, the CDR3 is TGCGCCAGCAGCCCCAGACTAGCGGGCGGCACCGGGGAGCTGTTTTTT. Amino acid sequence: CASSPRLAGGTGELFF.

The V gene is TRBV5-6, the J gene TRBJ1-3; unclear D gene. Germline CDR1 and CDR2: SGHDT and YYEEEE. V was clipped by 3 bases and J by 4 bases, with 14 bases between them. The CDR3 consists of 15 residues. The CDR3, as DNA: TGTGCCAGCAGCTCTGGCGGGTACGAAGGAAACACCATATATTTT. Protein sequence: CASSSGGYEGNTIYF.

The V call is TRBV6-1, the J call TRBJ1-1; TRBD1 is a possible D gene (5 bases). This CDR3 contains 14 residues. The germline gives CDR1 MNHNS, CDR2 SASEGT. Trimming pared 5 bases from V and 4 bases from J, leaving 14 bases between. The CDR3 here is CASSSLQGGTEAFF. CDR3 nucleotide sequence: TGTGCCAGCAGTAGTCTCCAGGGCGGCACTGAAGCTTTCTTT.

The chain joins TRBV7-2 to TRBJ2-3, with TRBD2 matching 11 bases. Unmatched junction bases numbered 16, after V lost 6 bases and J lost 2 bases. Germline V lookup: CDR1 SGHTA, CDR2 FQGNSA. The length of the CDR3 is 19 residues. The DNA for the CDR3 is TGTGCCAGCAGTTCGAATGGGGCTAGCGGGAGGTGGGTCACAGATACGCAGTATTTT. It translates to CASSSNGASGRWVTDTQYF. Variable domain in full (rest from reference TRBV7-2 and TRBJ2-3): GAGVSQSPSNKVTEKGKDVELRCDPISGHTALYWYRQSLGQGLEFLIYFQGNSAPDKSGLPSDRFSAERTGGSVSTLTIQRTQQEDSAVYLCASSSNGASGRWVTDTQYFGPGTRLTVL.

The chain is built from TRBV11-2 and TRBJ1-5, with TRBD1 matching over 8 bases. Losses at the gene ends were 4 bases for V and 5 bases for J; bases not matched to a gene: 7. The CDR3 spans 15 residues. Germline V gives CDR1 SGHAT, CDR2 FQNNGV. CDR3 DNA: TGTGCCAGCAGCTCTGGACAGGGTCCCCATCAGCCCCAGCATTTT. This translates into CASSSGQGPHQPQHF. Full variable domain (remainder filled in from reference TRBV11-2 and TRBJ1-5): EAGVAQSPRYKIIEKRQSVAFWCNPISGHATLYWYQQILGQGPKLLIQFQNNGVVDDSQLPKDRFSAERLKGVDSTLKIQPAKLEDSAVYLCASSSGQGPHQPQHFGDGTRLSIL.

V and J are TRBV6-5 and TRBJ2-5; 12 bases fit TRBD2. The CDR3 consists of 15 residues. The junction had 4 bases not matched to a gene; V was cut back by 4 bases and J by 4 bases. Germline CDR1 MNHEY, CDR2 SVGAGI. The CDR3 sequence is CASSWTSGTRETQYF. DNA for the CDR3: TGTGCCAGCAGTTGGACTAGCGGGACCAGAGAGACCCAGTACTTC.

This chain connects TRBV5-6 to TRBJ1-5, with D hard to call. V was cut by 4 bases and J by 2 bases, with 16 bases left in between. CDR3 size: 16 residues. CDR1 is SGHDT and CDR2 is YYEEEE in the germline V gene. The CDR3 sequence is CASSRYDRVRNQPQHF. CDR3 coding DNA: TGTGCCAGCAGCCGTTATGATCGGGTCCGCAATCAGCCCCAGCATTTT.

The chain joins TRBV6-1 to TRBJ2-3, with 9 bases matching TRBD1. The CDR3 sequence is 17 residues long. Germline V lookup: CDR1 MNHNS, CDR2 SASEGT. With V trimmed by 1 base and J by 1 base, 6 bases remained unmatched. In DNA, the CDR3 is TGTGCCAGCAGTGAAGGCTTGACAGGGGGTGGCACAGATACGCAGTATTTT. This gives the protein CASSEGLTGGGTDTQYF.

The chain uses TRBV30 and TRBJ1-6; TRBD1 aligns across 9 bases. Trimming cost V 7 bases and J 8 bases; bases outside gene matches: 6. Germline V lookup: CDR1 GTSNPN, CDR2 SVGIG (reference sequence). The CDR3 is 13 amino acids. Here the CDR3 DNA reads TGTGCCTACAACAGGGGGCAGGATTCACCCCTCCACTTT. Its protein is CAYNRGQDSPLHF. Full variable domain (rest looked up from reference TRBV30 and TRBJ1-6): SQTIHQWPATLVQPVGSPLSLECTVEGTSNPNLYWYRQAAGRGLQLLFYSVGIGQISSEVPQNLSASRPQDRQFILSSKKLLLSDSGFYLCAYNRGQDSPLHFGNGTRLTVT.

The count of this clone is one. CDR3 amino acids: CASSPRTDRAKNIQYF. CDR3 DNA: TGTGCCAGCAGCCCCCGGACAGACAGAGCCAAAAACATTCAGTACTTC. This chain joins TRBV7-6 and TRBJ2-4; a weak D match, TRBD1 (6 bases). The CDR3 runs 16 residues. V lost 5 bases, J lost 0 bases, and 14 bases lay in between. Germline CDR1 SGHVS, CDR2 FNYEAQ. Supplemented by reference TRBV7-6 and TRBJ2-4, the full variable domain reads GAGVSQSPRYKVTKRGQDVALRCDPISGHVSLYWYRQALGQGPEFLTYFNYEAQQDKSGLPNDRFSAERPEGSISTLTIQRTEQRDSAMYRCASSPRTDRAKNIQYFGAGTRLSVL.

The V and J genes are TRBV28 and TRBJ1-1; 8 nucleotides align to TRBD1. There are 14 residues in the CDR3. Germline V gene data show CDR1 as MDHEN and CDR2 as SYDVKM. V shed 3 bases and J 10 bases; nucleotides not matched to a gene: 10. CDR3 bases: TGTGCCAGCAGTTTGCCGGACAGGGCGGGTGGAGCTTTCTTT. It codes for CASSLPDRAGGAFF.